This entry lists 32 T cell receptor beta chains sequenced from one sample in a study of blood T cell repertoires in COVID-19. Assay: immunoSEQ multiplex PCR; the TCRdb copy retains only in-frame clones and omits some. The sample lists 230,000 or so clones, 80% to 90% occurring once. Sequencing was done on a sample of peripheral blood. The origin of the receptors is a woman aged 40 to 55 who had recovered from COVID-19.

V is TRBV6-5 and J is TRBJ2-7; possible D gene TRBD1, 6 bases. CDR3 length equals 13 residues. Looked up from germline, CDR1 is MNHEY and CDR2 is SVGAGI. V dropped 8 bases and J dropped 5 bases, with 16 bases sitting between them. CDR3 nucleotide sequence: TGTGCCAGCTTCCGAGCACAGGGCCACGAGCAGTACTTC. The encoded protein is CASFRAQGHEQYF.

The chain employs TRBV6-2 or TRBV6-3 and TRBJ2-7; 10 nucleotides align to TRBD2. From germline, CDR1 is MNHEY and CDR2 SVGEGT. J lost 0 bases, V lost 6 bases, and 5 bases had no gene match. This CDR3 comprises 15 residues. The DNA of the CDR3 is TGTGCCAGCAGCCTAGCGGGGGTCTACTCCTACGAGCAGTACTTC. It is translated as CASSLAGVYSYEQYF.

The V gene is TRBV12-3 or TRBV12-4, the J gene TRBJ1-5; D is uncertain. The germline V and J ends were trimmed by 6 bases and 9 bases, with 12 bases remaining between them. The CDR3 runs 12 residues. CDR3 in DNA: TGTGCCAGCAGCCCCGCGTACTCGCCCCAGCATTTT. This translates into CASSPAYSPQHF.

The chain uses TRBV7-9 and TRBJ1-2; D is possibly TRBD1 (5 bases). V shed 3 bases and J shed 4 bases, with 15 bases lying between them. CDR3 length: 15 amino acids. Germline CDR1 SEHNR, CDR2 FQNEAQ (reference sequence). CDR3: CASSFTGGGIYGYTF. CDR3 nucleotides: TGTGCCAGCAGCTTCACGGGGGGAGGGATCTATGGCTACACCTTC.

This chain links TRBV7-9 with TRBJ1-4; TRBD1 agrees at 7 bases. Looked up from germline, CDR1 is SEHNR and CDR2 is FQNEAQ (reference sequence). Germline trimming cut 5 bases from V and 10 bases from J; bases unmatched to any gene: 13. This CDR3 is 15 amino acids long. CDR3 sequence: CASSAGGTDTRKLFF. The CDR3 nucleotides are TGTGCCAGCAGCGCCGGCGGGACAGATACACGAAAACTGTTTTTT.

This clone has a single count. The chain carries TRBV15 and TRBJ2-5; D ambiguous. Germline loops: CDR1 LNHNV, CDR2 YYDKDF (reference sequence). Trimming took 3 bases from V and 5 from J, leaving 7 bases between them. This CDR3 comprises 12 residues. As DNA, the CDR3 is TGTGCCACCAGCAGCCAGTGGGAGACCCAGTACTTC. Encoded protein: CATSSQWETQYF. The full variable domain, its missing parts supplied by reference TRBV15 and TRBJ2-5, is DAMVIQNPRYQVTQFGKPVTLSCSQTLNHNVMYWYQQKSSQAPKLLFHYYDKDFNNEADTPDNFQSRRPNTSFCFLDIRSPGLGDTAMYLCATSSQWETQYFGPGTRLLVL.

The V and J genes are TRBV4-1 and TRBJ1-5; 7 nucleotides line up with TRBD1. V shed 0 bases and J 0 bases; nucleotides not matched to a gene: 5. The CDR3 is 17 amino acids. Germline V gene data show CDR1 as MGHRA and CDR2 as YSYEKL. CDR3: CASSQEVTGASNQPQHF. For the CDR3, the DNA is TGCGCCAGCAGCCAAGAGGTCACAGGGGCTAGCAATCAGCCCCAGCATTTT.

The gene calls are TRBV6-6 and TRBJ1-5; D not resolved. CDR1 is MNHNY, CDR2 SVGAGI, per germline (reference sequence). This CDR3 is built from 13 residues. V was trimmed by 8 bases and J by 0 bases, leaving 8 bases between them. CDR3 bases: TGTGCCAGCCGCGGGTATAGCAATCAGCCCCAGCATTTT. Its translation: CASRGYSNQPQHF.

This clone was picked up a small number of times. CDR3: CASSPLRGRVETQYF. The CDR3 nucleotides read TGTGCCAGCAGTCCGCTCAGGGGGCGCGTGGAGACCCAGTACTTC. The chain links TRBV6-2 or TRBV6-3 to TRBJ2-5; 8 nucleotides line up with TRBD1. This CDR3 is 15 amino acids long. Germline assignment: CDR1 MNHEY and CDR2 SVGEGT. V lost 5 bases, J lost 5 bases, and 10 bases stayed unmatched.

This clone has just one count. CDR3 DNA: TGTGCCAGCAGTTTGTCAGGGTCTCCCTACGAGCAGTACTTC. Translation gives CASSLSGSPYEQYF. The chain is built from TRBV27 and TRBJ2-7; maybe TRBD1 (5 bases). This CDR3 spans 14 amino acids. V dropped 3 bases and J dropped 2 bases, with 11 bases sitting between them. Per germline, CDR1 MNHEY and CDR2 SMNVEV (reference sequence).

J is TRBJ1-4 and V is TRBV2, with D perhaps matching TRBD1 (5 bases). This CDR3 is 14 amino acids long. Looked up from germline, CDR1 is SNHLY and CDR2 is FYNNEI. The germline V and J ends were trimmed by 3 bases and 3 bases, with 8 bases remaining between them. Here the CDR3 reads CASSDGRANEKLFF. DNA for the CDR3: TGTGCCAGCAGTGATGGCAGGGCTAATGAAAAACTGTTTTTT.

The chain couples TRBV30 to TRBJ1-1, with D possibly being TRBD1 (6 bases). There are 11 residues in the CDR3. Per germline, CDR1 GTSNPN and CDR2 SVGIG (reference sequence). Trimming shortened V by 0 bases and J by 9 bases, and 8 bases separated the two germline ends. The CDR3 reads CAWSVQGKAFF. DNA for the CDR3: TGTGCCTGGAGTGTACAGGGAAAAGCTTTCTTT.

The chain links TRBV7-9 to TRBJ2-5; 12 nucleotides line up with TRBD1. The V and J ends lost 1 base and 6 bases, in that order; junction bases with no gene match: 6. Germline V gives CDR1 SEHNR, CDR2 FQNEAQ (reference sequence). This CDR3 is 16 amino acids long. The chain's CDR3 is CASSLDRDRGLQTQYF. CDR3 DNA sequence: TGTGCCAGCAGCTTAGATCGGGACAGGGGGCTGCAGACCCAGTACTTC.

The gene calls are TRBV7-2 and TRBJ2-2; 10 bases are shared with TRBD1. Germline CDR1 is SGHTA and CDR2 is FQGNSA. The CDR3 spans 16 residues. The V and J ends lost 5 bases and 5 bases, in that order; junction bases with no gene match: 8. CDR3 coding DNA: TGTGCCAGCAGCACCGGGACAGGGGCTATTACCGGGGAGCTGTTTTTT. Its translation: CASSTGTGAITGELFF.

The table lists this clone with a few counts. The V call is TRBV18, the J call TRBJ1-2; unclear D gene. Germline loops: CDR1 KGHSH, CDR2 LQKENI. Between the trimmed V and J ends, which lost 3 bases and 8 bases, there was a span of 19 bases. CDR3 length: 15 amino acids. CDR3 DNA: TGTGCCAGCTCACCGTTAGAGAGTACGCCCAAGGGCTACACCTTC. Residues: CASSPLESTPKGYTF. The full variable domain, its missing parts supplied by reference TRBV18 and TRBJ1-2, is NAGVMQNPRHLVRRRGQEARLRCSPMKGHSHVYWYRQLPEEGLKFMVYLQKENIIDESGMPKERFSAEFPKEGPSILRIQQVVRGDSAAYFCASSPLESTPKGYTFGSGTRLTVV.

Only one count was recorded for this clone. Written as DNA, the CDR3 is TGTGCCAGCAGTCCCACCGAGATCGACGAGCAGTACTTC. It yields the protein CASSPTEIDEQYF. The chain carries TRBV12-3 or TRBV12-4 and TRBJ2-7, with D uncertain. The CDR3 spans 13 residues. The germline V and J ends were trimmed by 5 bases and 5 bases, with 13 bases remaining between them.

CDR3 region: CASSALSLAGGYNEQFF. For the CDR3, the DNA is TGTGCCAGCAGCGCCTTATCCCTAGCGGGGGGCTACAATGAGCAGTTCTTC. The chain uses TRBV9 and TRBJ2-1; 11 bases are a match to TRBD2. This CDR3 has 17 residues. Germline CDR1 and CDR2: SGDLS and YYNGEE. V lost 3 bases to trimming and J lost 3 bases; unmatched junction nucleotides: 8.

Regarding this clone: A junction end diverges from the germline sequence, so it may reflect a read error. The genes are TRBV27 and TRBJ2-1; 11 positions match TRBD2. The CDR3 covers 15 residues. Germline values: CDR1 MNHEY, CDR2 SMNVEV (reference sequence). CDR3 coding DNA: TGTGCCAGCAGGGACACTAGCGGGGGTAACAATGGGCAGTTCTTC. This sequence encodes CASRDTSGGNNGQFF.

V usage is TRBV12-5 and J usage is TRBJ2-7; 7 positions match TRBD2. Germline V lookup: CDR1 LGHNT, CDR2 FRNRAP. V shed 2 bases and J 6 bases; nucleotides not matched to a gene: 1. The CDR3 has 12 residues. Here the CDR3 reads CASGLSGGEQYF. In nucleotides, the CDR3 is TGTGCTAGTGGTTTGTCGGGGGGCGAGCAGTACTTC.

This chain uses TRBV18 with TRBJ1-2; a possible D gene is TRBD1 (6 bases). V dropped 3 bases and J dropped 4 bases, with 12 bases sitting between them. The CDR3 spans 14 residues. Germline V gene data show CDR1 as KGHSH and CDR2 as LQKENI. The DNA for the CDR3 is TGTGCCAGCTCACCTAGTCAGGGGACCTATGGCTACACCTTC. This gives the protein CASSPSQGTYGYTF. Based on the CDR3 plus reference TRBV18 and TRBJ1-2, the full variable domain is NAGVMQNPRHLVRRRGQEARLRCSPMKGHSHVYWYRQLPEEGLKFMVYLQKENIIDESGMPKERFSAEFPKEGPSILRIQQVVRGDSAAYFCASSPSQGTYGYTFGSGTRLTVV.

The V call is TRBV11-2, the J call TRBJ2-7, with unresolved D. Germline assignment: CDR1 SGHAT and CDR2 FQNNGV. Between the trimmed V and J ends, which lost 5 bases and 7 bases, there was a span of 12 bases. This CDR3 contains 12 residues. The CDR3 nucleotides are TGTGCCAGCAGCCTAACCCCGAGGGAGCAGTACTTC. Translation: CASSLTPREQYF.

This chain links TRBV5-1 with TRBJ2-3; TRBD2 might be the D (6 bases). Germline V gives CDR1 SGHRS, CDR2 YFSETQ. The CDR3 has 15 amino acids. Deletions cut 3 bases from V and 3 bases from J, with 14 bases between. The CDR3 loop reads CASSWGDPRTDTQYF. CDR3 DNA: TGCGCCAGCAGCTGGGGGGATCCCAGGACAGATACGCAGTATTTT.

A single count supports this clone. The gene calls are TRBV21-1 and TRBJ1-1; the tabulated D call, TRBD1, remains unverified against the DNA. TRBV21-1 is termed a pseudogene. CDR3 size: 17 residues. CDR3 amino acids: CASSRDRGSEKDTEAFF. The CDR3 DNA follows: TGTGCCAGCAGCAGGGACAGGGGCTCAGAGAAGGACACTGAAGCTTTCTTT.

The chain recombines TRBV7-2 with TRBJ2-6; the match to TRBD1 covers 7 bases. Germline V lookup: CDR1 SGHTA, CDR2 FQGNSA. This CDR3 has 15 residues. The junction had 6 bases not matched to a gene; V was cut back by 8 bases and J by 2 bases. Written as DNA, the CDR3 is TGTGCCAGCCGGACCGACAGGGCTGGGGCCAACGTCCTGACTTTC. Translated, it gives CASRTDRAGANVLTF. The complete variable domain, with remaining parts taken from reference TRBV7-2 and TRBJ2-6, reads GAGVSQSPSNKVTEKGKDVELRCDPISGHTALYWYRQSLGQGLEFLIYFQGNSAPDKSGLPSDRFSAERTGGSVSTLTIQRTQQEDSAVYLCASRTDRAGANVLTFGAGSRLTVL.

The chain links TRBV11-3 to TRBJ2-1; a weak D match, TRBD1 (6 bases). The CDR3 consists of 16 residues. The germline V gene encodes CDR1 SGHNT and CDR2 YENEEA. V was shortened by 0 bases and J by 4 bases, with 13 bases between the two germline ends. CDR3 sequence: CASSLELEQGYNEQFF. The CDR3 DNA reads TGTGCCAGCAGCTTAGAGTTGGAACAGGGATACAATGAGCAGTTCTTC.

There are a few counts of this clone. The genes are TRBV2 and TRBJ2-5, with D maybe TRBD2 (6 bases). V lost 7 bases, J lost 0 bases, and 9 bases lay in between. The CDR3 contains 13 residues. Germline V CDR1 and CDR2: SNHLY, FYNNEI. As DNA, the CDR3 is TGTGCCAGCATTCGACTAGACCAAGAGACCCAGTACTTC. It encodes CASIRLDQETQYF.

The V call is TRBV15, the J call TRBJ1-5; perhaps TRBD1 as D (6 bases). Trimming cost V 1 base and J 2 bases, with 21 bases left between them. Germline CDR1 reads LNHNV; CDR2 reads YYDKDF (reference sequence). CDR3 length: 19 amino acids. The CDR3 bases are TGTGCCACCAGCAGAGGCTCTTTGTTAGGAGGGGGGGGCAATCAGCCCCAGCATTTT. Translating gives CATSRGSLLGGGGNQPQHF.

The rearrangement links TRBV11-2 to TRBJ2-1, with TRBD1 as a possible D gene (5 bases). CDR1 and CDR2 (germline): SGHAT, FQNNGV. The CDR3 has 14 residues. The ends were cut back, 1 base at V and 7 bases at J, with 11 bases in the middle. The CDR3 spells CASSLVVGVNEQFF. DNA for the CDR3: TGTGCCAGCAGCTTAGTAGTAGGGGTAAATGAGCAGTTCTTC.

The chain is built from TRBV7-9 and TRBJ2-3; possibly TRBD1 for D (5 bases). This CDR3 contains 16 residues. V gave up 3 bases and J gave up 3 bases, with 16 bases separating them. The germline V gene encodes CDR1 SEHNR and CDR2 FQNEAQ (reference sequence). The CDR3 DNA reads TGTGCCAGCAGCTTGTCCCAGGGATTTAAAACAGATACGCAGTATTTT. Protein sequence: CASSLSQGFKTDTQYF. The full variable domain, in which reference TRBV7-9 and TRBJ2-3 provide the parts outside the CDR3, is DTGVSQNPRHKITKRGQNVTFRCDPISEHNRLYWYRQTLGQGPEFLTYFQNEAQLEKSRLLSDRFSAERPKGSFSTLEIQRTEQGDSAMYLCASSLSQGFKTDTQYFGPGTRLTVL.

The chain joins TRBV7-9 to TRBJ1-2; D might be TRBD1 (6 bases). Trimming pared 5 bases from V and 0 bases from J, leaving 16 bases between. The germline CDR1 and CDR2 sequences are SEHNR and FQNEAQ (reference sequence). This CDR3 has 16 residues. CDR3 amino acids: CASSQRETGANYGYTF. CDR3 coding DNA: TGTGCCAGCAGCCAACGAGAGACAGGAGCTAACTATGGCTACACCTTC.

The chain recombines TRBV6-2 or TRBV6-3 with TRBJ1-1, with 7 bases matching TRBD1. Germline V gene data show CDR1 as MNHEY and CDR2 as SVGEGT. Trimming took 2 bases from V and 7 from J; bases not matched to a gene: 4. The CDR3 spans 13 residues. CDR3 nucleotide sequence: TGTGCCAGCAGTTACGACAGGGAAGTTGAAGCTTTCTTT. This codes for CASSYDREVEAFF.

The chain couples TRBV5-6 to TRBJ1-1; weak D call: TRBD1 (5 bases). The ends were cut back, 2 bases at V and 9 bases at J, with 14 bases in the middle. Germline lookup yields CDR1 SGHDT and CDR2 YYEEEE. The length of the CDR3 is 13 residues. The CDR3 reads CASSLTGGSQAFF. As DNA, the CDR3 is TGTGCCAGCAGCTTAACAGGCGGTTCTCAAGCTTTCTTT.